A single sample gave rise to the 7 T cell receptor beta chains below, sequenced in a study of blood T cells in healthy people across ages. For the second PCR, which ran for roughly 6 to 12 cycles, a sample-barcoded 5' primer and a J-beta primer mix were used. A single record per CDR3 protein comes from TCRdb applying MiXCR to the 5' RACE reads. The table has approximately 880,000 distinct CDR3 sequences, roughly 43% seen once; the top ten hold 10% to 15%. The sample taken for sequencing was blood. Receptor source: a man in his thirties or forties in good health.

Remarks on this clonotype: At one of its ends the junction is not consistent with the germline gene, which may arise from a read error. This rearrangement joins TRBV7-2 to TRBJ2-7; weak D call: TRBD1 (5 bases). From germline, CDR1 is SGHTA and CDR2 FQGNSA. CDR3 length: 15 residues. Here the CDR3 reads CASSPQAKSSDEQYF. CDR3 nucleotides: TGTGCCAGCAGCCCACAGGCAAAAAGCTCCGACGAGCAGTACTTC.

This chain uses TRBV5-1 with TRBJ1-1; 8 bases are a match to TRBD1. The CDR3 runs 14 residues. The germline CDR1 and CDR2 sequences are SGHRS and YFSETQ. V trimming: 3 bases; J trimming: 5 bases; junction bases outside the gene matches: 6. The CDR3 DNA follows: TGCGCCAGCAGCTGGGCCGACAGGGGAACTGAAGCTTTCTTT. Translated: CASSWADRGTEAFF.

The CDR3 sequence is CASKGSGPSYEQYF. CDR3 in DNA: TGTGCCAGCAAGGGCAGTGGGCCATCCTACGAGCAGTACTTC. J is TRBJ2-7 and V is TRBV12-3 or TRBV12-4; no definite D call. Trimming shortened V by 7 bases and J by 1 base, and 14 bases separated the two germline ends. CDR3 length: 14 residues.

The V gene is TRBV2, the J gene TRBJ2-5, with 13 bases fitting TRBD2. Germline V lookup: CDR1 SNHLY, CDR2 FYNNEI. The junction had 8 bases not matched to a gene; V was cut back by 3 bases and J by 13 bases. This CDR3 has 14 residues. The CDR3 nucleotides read TGTGCCAGCAGTGAGTCGACTAGCGGGGGGAAGGGGTACTTC. It translates to CASSESTSGGKGYF. The full variable domain, in which reference TRBV2 and TRBJ2-5 provide the parts outside the CDR3, is EPEVTQTPSHQVTQMGQEVILRCVPISNHLYFYWYRQILGQKVEFLVSFYNNEISEKSEIFDDQFSVERPDGSNFTLKIRSTKLEDSAMYFCASSESTSGGKGYFGPGTRLLVL.

This clonotype was seen repeatedly, ten times or more. The V and J genes are TRBV27 and TRBJ2-3, with 7 bases lining up with TRBD1. This CDR3 has 16 residues. V lost 6 bases to trimming and J lost 0 bases; unmatched junction nucleotides: 9. Germline-derived CDR1 and CDR2 are MNHEY and SMNVEV (reference sequence). The CDR3 protein is CASRQGGYTSTDTQYF. In DNA, the CDR3 is TGTGCCAGCAGGCAAGGGGGCTATACTAGCACAGATACGCAGTATTTT.

The chain carries TRBV11-2 and TRBJ1-2, with D unclear. The V gene lost 0 bases and the J gene lost 8 bases, with 16 bases spanning the gap. This CDR3 is built from 15 residues. Germline V gene data show CDR1 as SGHAT and CDR2 as FQNNGV. The CDR3 region has the DNA TGTGCCAGCAGCTTAGATCTAAGGCCGAGGGAGGGCTACACCTTC. It is translated as CASSLDLRPREGYTF. Supplemented by reference TRBV11-2 and TRBJ1-2, the full variable domain reads EAGVAQSPRYKIIEKRQSVAFWCNPISGHATLYWYQQILGQGPKLLIQFQNNGVVDDSQLPKDRFSAERLKGVDSTLKIQPAKLEDSAVYLCASSLDLRPREGYTFGSGTRLTVV.

V usage is TRBV4-1 and J usage is TRBJ2-5, with D hard to call. Per germline, CDR1 MGHRA and CDR2 YSYEKL. V was cut by 4 bases and J by 4 bases, with 13 bases left in between. There are 14 residues in the CDR3. The CDR3 nucleotides are TGCGCCAGCAGCCGCAAAGAATCGGGAGAGACCCAGTACTTC. Amino acids: CASSRKESGETQYF.